The clone carrying this TCR beta chain came up a few times. What it recognizes is unknown. V dropped 8 bases and J dropped 3; count of bases not matched to a gene: 6. The CDR3 spans 14 residues. In germline, CDR1 is LGHDT, CDR2 YNNKEL (reference sequence). This sample was taken from a study of T cells after yellow fever vaccination. Production of TCR cDNA was by 5'RACE template switching, which also added a universal primer site and UMIs. TCRdb passed the 5' RACE reads through MiXCR, listing each CDR3 protein once. The sample consists of some 560,000 distinct CDR3 sequences, under 25% of them appearing once. Study findings and constraints: Once the booster was given, most primary-vaccination clones reappeared, at around 95% for CD4 and around 90% for CD8. Any FACS-sorted repertoire could hold abundant clonotypes that contaminate it from the bulk population.

The input for sequencing was PBMCs, taken 15 days after the yellow fever booster vaccination. The rearrangement joins TRBV3-1 to TRBJ2-5, with 10 bases fitting TRBD2. The TCR was taken from a man aged 25-40 years who received the YFV17D yellow fever vaccine. CDR3 bases: TGTGCCAGCTCTAGCGGGAGCATTAAAGAGACCCAGTACTTC. This translates into CASSSGSIKETQYF.